This T cell receptor beta chain came from a study of cytomegalovirus exposure and HLA in healthy donors (dated by TCRdb to 2016 to 2017). With respect to the entire study: A later analysis indicated that the 90 to 150 validation repertoires were generated on the platform also employed for the 600 to 750 repertoires of the first cohort. To predict cytomegalovirus infection status, the study combined high-throughput TCR immunosequencing, statistical association of individual TCRs with disease status, and machine learning. Besides the first cohort of approximately 710 subjects, a separate validation cohort made up of roughly 120 different subjects was used. The study aimed to test whether cataloging public T cell receptors could reveal signatures of past pathogen exposure.

The method behind the library was the immunoSEQ multiplex PCR assay. The study's own analysis went as follows. A statistical classification framework was built for diagnosing cytomegalovirus status from the catalog of TCR beta chain sequences. As stored in TCRdb, this immuneACCESS dataset retains in-frame rearrangements with V and J assigned. A fraction of the clones does not appear; measured against another copy, unresolved V genes explain less than half of the discrepancy, and the remainder lacks a known reason. The V and J calls and clone size come from that table; D and trimming were worked out from the DNA. The sample table records about 110,000 clones; about 87% of these occur just once. Around 1.7% of the sample lies in the top ten. As to this clone: No cognate antigen has been identified for it. Base qualities are not provided; no much larger clone lies one nucleotide away.

The donors were included in the validation cohort of over a hundred subjects, a group kept apart from the roughly 700-subject first cohort. Study-wide findings and limitations: It was suggested by the authors that the approach could potentially be generalized to other disease states and immunological phenotypes. Most TCR sequences were observed very rarely across donors, whereas some public TCRs were present in many individuals. The study gave a list of 150 to 200 TCR beta chains associated with cytomegalovirus. All 120 or so repertoires were used to score co-occurrence in the validation cohort in a later analysis, because that analysis had no HLA typing for the cohort. Of the cluster scores, about 94% were above 0 in a later analysis, which found that TCRs clustered in the first cohort also tended to co-occur in the 110 or so validation repertoires. In vitro tests confirmed that a few of the cytomegalovirus-associated TCR beta chains recognize cytomegalovirus antigens. In both the original and validation cohorts, the classifier was reported to diagnose cytomegalovirus status with high specificity and sensitivity.

Per the germline V gene, SGDLS is the CDR1 and YYNGEE is the CDR2. There are 16 amino acids in the CDR3, from cysteine to phenylalanine inclusive. This entry keeps only the CDR3 DNA: 48 bases, framed from base 1. Trimming removed 4 bases from V and 2 bases from J, leaving 15 bases between the germline ends. This receptor was identified in a woman aged 18-35 years in good health and CMV-seropositive. The rearrangement combines TRBV9 with TRBJ1-4, with an unclear D gene assignment. What was sequenced was PBMCs. The encoded CDR3 is CASSPFAQRTNEKLFF. The DNA sequence is TGTGCCAGCAGCCCCTTCGCACAGCGGACTAATGAAAAACTGTTTTTT.